The entry that follows covers one T cell receptor (beta chain) sequence. Antigen specificity is unknown. The sample comes from a study of blood T cells in healthy people across ages. Findings and limits, study-wide: The study could not conclusively compare naive and antigen-experienced cells, given its unsorted PBMCs. Compared with aged donors, long-lived donors showed fewer expanded clones, suggesting selection.

The authors ran a second PCR of roughly 6 to 11 cycles using a sample-barcoded 5' primer and a J-beta primer mix. The authors tagged each cDNA molecule using a template-switch adaptor with 12 random nucleotides. MiXCR was run by TCRdb on the 5' RACE reads, yielding one entry per CDR3 protein. The data contain some 880,000 distinct CDR3 sequences, about 36% of them singletons. The origin of this receptor is a young man in good health. Sequenced: blood.

CDR3 region: CASGTAGAFYNEQFF. The CDR3 DNA reads as TGTGCCAGCGGAACCGCGGGGGCATTCTACAATGAGCAGTTCTTC. The rearrangement uses TRBV6-2 or TRBV6-3 and TRBJ2-1, with a weak D call TRBD2 (7 bases). The V gene lost 8 bases and the J gene lost 3 bases, with 17 bases spanning the gap. The germline CDR1 and CDR2 sequences are MNHEY and SVGEGT. CDR3 length: 15 residues.